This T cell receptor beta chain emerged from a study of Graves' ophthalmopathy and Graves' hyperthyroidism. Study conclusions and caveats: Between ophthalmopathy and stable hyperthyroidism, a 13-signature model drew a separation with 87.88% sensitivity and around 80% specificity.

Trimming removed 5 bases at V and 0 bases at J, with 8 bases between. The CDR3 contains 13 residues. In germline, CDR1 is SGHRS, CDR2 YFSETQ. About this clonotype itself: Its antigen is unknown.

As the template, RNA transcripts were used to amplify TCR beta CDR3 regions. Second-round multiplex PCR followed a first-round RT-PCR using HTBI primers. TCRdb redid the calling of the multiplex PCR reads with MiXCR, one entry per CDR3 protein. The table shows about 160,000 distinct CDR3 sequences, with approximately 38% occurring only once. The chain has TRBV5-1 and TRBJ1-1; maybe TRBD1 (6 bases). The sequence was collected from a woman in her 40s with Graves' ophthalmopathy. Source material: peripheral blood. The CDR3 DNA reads TGCGCCAGCAGAAACAGGGTGAACACTGAAGCTTTCTTT. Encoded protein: CASRNRVNTEAFF. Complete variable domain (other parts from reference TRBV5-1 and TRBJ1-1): KAGVTQTPRYLIKTRGQQVTLSCSPISGHRSVSWYQQTPGQGLQFLFEYFSETQRNKGNFPGRFSGRQFSNSRSEMNVSTLELGDSALYLCASRNRVNTEAFFGQGTRLTVV.